This T cell receptor beta chain was recorded in a study of blood T cell repertoires in COVID-19. J lost 2 bases, V lost 3 bases, and 8 bases had no gene match. Germline CDR1 is MDHEN and CDR2 is SYDVKM. There are 16 residues in the CDR3. TCRdb's table, derived via immunoSEQ multiplex PCR, lists solely in-frame clones and lacks some. The repertoire holds some 250,000 clones, with under 90% as singletons. What was sequenced was peripheral blood. The sequence was collected from a man between 60 and 70 years old with acute or convalescent COVID-19. V usage is TRBV28 and J usage is TRBJ2-3; TRBD2 matches 7 bases. The CDR3 nucleotides are TGTGCCAGCAGTTTGTTAGGGCGGGAGCCCACAGATACGCAGTATTTT. It specifies CASSLLGREPTDTQYF. The full variable domain, with the rest looked up from reference TRBV28 and TRBJ2-3, is DVKVTQSSRYLVKRTGEKVFLECVQDMDHENMFWYRQDPGLGLRLIYFSYDVKMKEKGDIPEGYSVSREKKERFSLILESASTNQTSMYLCASSLLGREPTDTQYFGPGTRLTVL.